Reported below is one T cell receptor beta chain. The entry originates in a study of blood T cell repertoires in COVID-19. Overall study context: PBMCs, B-cell-depleted T cells, or T cells provided the cDNA or gDNA that made up the material.

Per the study methods: Estimated nucleated cell counts came from reference gene primer amplification. Generated by immunoSEQ multiplex PCR, the TCRdb table keeps only in-frame clones and is missing some. That table gives V, J and clone size, and the DNA gave D and trimming. Found here are 200,000 to 250,000 clones, 85% to 90% of them singletons; the top ten hold 2% to 3%. Trimming removed 1 base from V and 0 bases from J, with 9 bases in between. Per germline, CDR1 MNHNS and CDR2 SASEGT. This CDR3 region has 15 residues. The chain links TRBV6-1 to TRBJ1-1; tentatively, D is TRBD1 (5 bases). The TCR was taken from a young man with COVID-19, enrolled during active disease. Sequenced input: peripheral blood. CDR3 DNA sequence: TGTGCCAGCAGTGAAGAAGACAGATTGAACACTGAAGCTTTCTTT. Protein: CASSEEDRLNTEAFF.